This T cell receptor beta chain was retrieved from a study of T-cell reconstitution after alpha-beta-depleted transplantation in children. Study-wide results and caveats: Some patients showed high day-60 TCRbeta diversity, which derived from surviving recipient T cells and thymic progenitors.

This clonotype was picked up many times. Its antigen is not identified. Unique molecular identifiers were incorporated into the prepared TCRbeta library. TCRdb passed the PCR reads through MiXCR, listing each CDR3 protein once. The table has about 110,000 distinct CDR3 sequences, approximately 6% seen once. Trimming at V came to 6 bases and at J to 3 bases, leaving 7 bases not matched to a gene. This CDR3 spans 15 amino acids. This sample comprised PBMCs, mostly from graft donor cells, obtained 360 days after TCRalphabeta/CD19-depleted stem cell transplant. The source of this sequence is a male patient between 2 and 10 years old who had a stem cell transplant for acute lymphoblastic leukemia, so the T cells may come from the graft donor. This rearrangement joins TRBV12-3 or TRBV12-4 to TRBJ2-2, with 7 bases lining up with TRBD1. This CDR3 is CASRVDRDHTGELFF. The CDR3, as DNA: TGTGCCAGCAGAGTCGACAGGGACCACACCGGGGAGCTGTTTTTT.